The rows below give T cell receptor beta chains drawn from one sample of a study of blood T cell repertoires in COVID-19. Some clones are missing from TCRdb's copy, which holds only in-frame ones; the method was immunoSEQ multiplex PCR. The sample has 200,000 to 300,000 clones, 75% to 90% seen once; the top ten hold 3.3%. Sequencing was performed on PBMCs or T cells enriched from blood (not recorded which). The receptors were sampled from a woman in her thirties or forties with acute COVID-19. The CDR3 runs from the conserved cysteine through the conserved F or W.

cdr3_aa: CASSEGQGAYEQYF; v_call: TRBV2; j_call: TRBJ2-7
cdr3_aa: CASSFGAGGANTGELFF; v_call: TRBV7-9; j_call: TRBJ2-2
cdr3_aa: CASSSRTEAYEQYF; v_call: TRBV11-3; j_call: TRBJ2-7
cdr3_aa: CASSLEFRDRAYEQYF; v_call: TRBV5-1; j_call: TRBJ2-7
cdr3_aa: CASSQELSGSSYEQYF; v_call: TRBV4-2; j_call: TRBJ2-7
cdr3_aa: CASSSRTGGYYEQYF; v_call: TRBV7-9; j_call: TRBJ2-7
cdr3_aa: CASSPGTGEITEAFF; v_call: TRBV18; j_call: TRBJ1-1
cdr3_aa: CASSKTSSGVF; v_call: TRBV3-1/TRBV3-2; j_call: TRBJ2-1
cdr3_aa: CASSPGLAQETQYF; v_call: TRBV18; j_call: TRBJ2-5
cdr3_aa: CASSPWGQGRGEQFF; v_call: TRBV7-9; j_call: TRBJ2-1